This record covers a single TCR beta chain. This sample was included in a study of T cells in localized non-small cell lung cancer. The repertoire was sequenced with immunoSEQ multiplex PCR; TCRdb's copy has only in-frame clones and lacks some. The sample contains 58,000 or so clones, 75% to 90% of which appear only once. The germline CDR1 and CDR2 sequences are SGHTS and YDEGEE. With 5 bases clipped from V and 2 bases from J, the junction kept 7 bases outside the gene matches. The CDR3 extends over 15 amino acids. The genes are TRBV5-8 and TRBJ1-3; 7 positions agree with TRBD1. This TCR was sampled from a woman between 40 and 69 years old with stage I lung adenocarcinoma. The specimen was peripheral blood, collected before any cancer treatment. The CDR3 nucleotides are TGTGCCAGCAGTACTAGGACAGGTCCTGGAAACACCATATATTTT. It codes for CASSTRTGPGNTIYF.